This TCR beta chain was identified during a study of CD8+ T cells in alopecia areata. Germline assignment: CDR1 DFQATT and CDR2 SNEGSKA (reference sequence). The CDR3 has 11 residues. Regarding this clone: Sequence at one end of the junction differs from germline and may be a read error.

The treatment: oral pan-JAK inhibitor, 5-10 mg twice daily. Sequencing relied on a cDNA template that was reverse transcribed from extracted RNA. Repertoires were generated with immunoSEQ multiplex PCR, while TCRdb's copy carries only in-frame clones and drops some. The sample yields fewer than 250,000 clones, 60% seen once. The sample was CD4+ T cells sorted from blood, taken at week 4, from a patient treated with tofacitinib. The source of this sequence is a human donor with alopecia areata. The J gene is TRBJ2-1, the V gene TRBV20-1, with D possibly matching TRBD2 (6 bases). The CDR3 DNA follows: TGCAGTGCGCCCCCGGGACTTCTTCTTGTCTTC. Its protein product is CSAPPGLLLVF.